This section outlines one T cell receptor (beta chain) sequence together with its context. Study processing details: Cell counts per sample came from amplifying reference gene primers. The table came from immunoSEQ multiplex PCR; TCRdb's copy has only in-frame clones and leaves some out. V and J calls and clone size are copied from that table; D and trimming were computed from the DNA. Of around 380,000 clones in the sample, roughly 86% were seen once. CDR1 and CDR2 (germline): MNHEY, SMNVEV (reference sequence). The V and J ends lost 8 bases and 2 bases respectively, with 18 bases between them. This CDR3 contains 15 residues. The data derive from a study of blood T cell repertoires in COVID-19. Looking at the study overall: T cells, B-cell-depleted T cells, or PBMCs supplied cDNA or gDNA.

This clonotype originated in a human donor with acute or convalescent COVID-19. The donor label of this sample is uncertain. The sample taken for sequencing was peripheral blood. This chain links TRBV27 with TRBJ1-1; no reliable D call. In nucleotides, the CDR3 is TGTGCCAGCCGTAGCTCCCTCCGGGGTAACACTGAAGCTTTCTTT. It yields the protein CASRSSLRGNTEAFF.